This T cell receptor beta chain derives from a study of cytomegalovirus exposure and HLA in healthy donors. Looked up from germline, CDR1 is LNHDA and CDR2 is SQIVND (reference sequence). This CDR3 contains 16 residues. The V gene end was trimmed by 2 bases and the J gene end by 9 bases; junction bases not matched to a gene: 8. With 60 Vbeta and 13 Jbeta primers, the PCR was carried out. Repertoires were generated with immunoSEQ multiplex PCR, while TCRdb's copy carries only in-frame clones and drops some. The data show about 150,000 clones, with over 70% seen just once and about 1.5% held by the top ten.

This chain connects TRBV19 to TRBJ2-1, with 12 bases fitting TRBD2. The sequence was obtained from a woman in her twenties or thirties in good health and CMV-seropositive. Sample: PBMCs. The CDR3 is CASSITSGRTGREQFF. The CDR3, as DNA: TGTGCCAGTAGTATAACTAGCGGGAGGACTGGGCGTGAGCAGTTCTTC.